Shown below are 10 T cell receptor beta chains from a single sample sequenced in a study of blood T cell repertoires in COVID-19. Profiling relied on immunoSEQ multiplex PCR, and the TCRdb table lists in-frame clones only, not all of them. The table records approximately 300,000 clones, 75% to 90% of them present only once. Sequenced sample: peripheral blood. The receptors originated from a man between 18 and 35 years old with active or convalescent COVID-19.

The chain links TRBV2 to TRBJ1-2, with TRBD1 matching 9 bases. The length of the CDR3 is 11 residues. Germline V gene sequence: CDR1 SNHLY, CDR2 FYNNEI. V trimming: 10 bases; J trimming: 7 bases; junction bases outside the gene matches: 4. DNA for the CDR3: TGTGCCACCCGGGACAGGGTTGGCTACACCTTC. Amino acids: CATRDRVGYTF.

Comments on this clone: The identical CDR3 is also encoded by other nucleotide sequences in the sample. The rearrangement links TRBV5-1 to TRBJ2-5; 10 bases match TRBD2. The trim removed 0 bases at V and 3 bases at J, leaving 2 bases unmatched. Per germline, CDR1 SGHRS and CDR2 YFSETQ. This CDR3 region has 15 residues. The CDR3 DNA reads TGCGCCAGCAGCTTGGCCGGGACTAGCGAAGAGACCCAGTACTTC. Translated: CASSLAGTSEETQYF.

CDR3 DNA sequence: TGTGCCAGCAGCTTAACCGGGGGGACTAGCGTAGATACGCAGTATTTT. The encoded protein is CASSLTGGTSVDTQYF. The chain joins TRBV7-3 to TRBJ2-3; 10 bases agree with TRBD2. Germline CDR1 is SGHTA and CDR2 is FQGTGA. V gave up 0 bases and J gave up 5 bases; unmatched junction bases: 5. This CDR3 is built from 16 residues.

This clone was picked up one time. Written as DNA, the CDR3 is TGTGCCAGCAGCTTAAGAACAAAAAGCTCTGGAAACACCATATATTTT. Translation gives CASSLRTKSSGNTIYF. V is TRBV7-2 and J is TRBJ1-3; D remains ambiguous. This CDR3 has 16 amino acids. Germline assignment: CDR1 SGHTA and CDR2 FQGNSA. The V end was cut by 2 bases, the J end by 0 bases, with 11 bases between. Full variable domain (rest looked up from reference TRBV7-2 and TRBJ1-3): GAGVSQSPSNKVTEKGKDVELRCDPISGHTALYWYRQSLGQGLEFLIYFQGNSAPDKSGLPSDRFSAERTGGSVSTLTIQRTQQEDSAVYLCASSLRTKSSGNTIYFGEGSWLTVV.

This chain uses TRBV5-1 with TRBJ2-6; D is perhaps TRBD2 (7 bases). The CDR3 contains 16 residues. Trimming removed 6 bases at V and 2 bases at J, with 15 bases between. Germline-derived CDR1 and CDR2 are SGHRS and YFSETQ. CDR3 DNA: TGCGCCAGCACTACCTCGGGGGGCGCTGGGGCCAACGTCCTGACTTTC. It translates to CASTTSGGAGANVLTF.

J is TRBJ2-7 and V is TRBV5-1; no definite D call. V lost 0 bases and J lost 0, with 13 bases in between. The CDR3 sequence is 16 residues long. The germline gives CDR1 SGHRS, CDR2 YFSETQ. In DNA form, the CDR3 reads TGCGCCAGCAGCTTGGGGGCAGGCATTACCTCCTACGAGCAGTACTTC. This translates into CASSLGAGITSYEQYF.

CDR3 sequence: CASSPSGTGQETQYF. The CDR3 bases are TGTGCCAGCTCACCCTCCGGGACAGGGCAAGAGACCCAGTACTTC. V gene TRBV18 combines with J gene TRBJ2-5, with 9 bases that match TRBD1. CDR3 size: 15 residues. Losses at the gene ends were 3 bases for V and 2 bases for J; bases not matched to a gene: 4. Germline V gene lookup returns CDR1 KGHSH and CDR2 LQKENI.

V is TRBV4-1 and J is TRBJ2-7; 13 bases agree with TRBD2. The germline V gene has CDR1 MGHRA and CDR2 YSYEKL. Germline trimming cut 5 bases from V and 3 bases from J; bases unmatched to any gene: 7. The CDR3 is 16 residues long. CDR3 sequence reads: CASSFRTSGGLYEQYF. The CDR3 DNA is TGCGCCAGCAGCTTTCGGACTAGCGGGGGCCTCTACGAGCAGTACTTC.

The chain combines TRBV6-6 with TRBJ2-6; no clear D gene. Germline values: CDR1 MNHNY, CDR2 SVGAGI (reference sequence). This CDR3 spans 14 amino acids. Trimming shortened V by 11 bases and J by 4 bases, and 15 bases separated the two germline ends. The CDR3 coding sequence is TGTGCCGCCTGGCTCATGCCCGGGGCCAACGTCCTGACTTTC. It specifies CAAWLMPGANVLTF.

The chain employs TRBV10-3 and TRBJ2-1; D might be TRBD2 (6 bases). The length of the CDR3 is 14 residues. The germline gives CDR1 ENHRY, CDR2 SYGVKD. The V end was cut by 10 bases, the J end by 6 bases, with 19 bases between. The CDR3 region is CATSRGGDSNEQFF. In nucleotides, the CDR3 is TGTGCCACCTCCCGGGGCGGGGACTCCAATGAGCAGTTCTTC.